These T cell receptor beta chains were read from a single sample in a study of shared clonotypes between healthy human individuals. Only in-frame clones appear in the TCRdb table, and some are missing; sequencing was by immunoSEQ multiplex PCR. The table includes millions of clones, 90% to 95% detected once. The specimen sequenced was naive CD8+ T cells from PBMCs. The receptor set was obtained from a young man in good health. Some clones in this sample may be carry-over from other donors' samples. CDR3s leave out the opening cysteine and the closing phenylalanine or tryptophan.

J | V | CDR3
TRBJ1-2 | TRBV29-1 | SVDFQGHGYT
TRBJ2-7 | TRBV9 | ASSSGSSYEQY
TRBJ2-7 | TRBV5-6 | ASSSQTSGAYEQY
TRBJ2-5 | TRBV5-1 | ASSLNAGAETQY
TRBJ1-4 | TRBV11-2 | ASTSGWGPGEKLF
TRBJ1-3 | TRBV7-6 | ASSKIREGSGNTIY
TRBJ2-5 | TRBV6-5 | ASSPSFPRETQY
TRBJ2-3 | TRBV7-9 | AVRGLVNRYTDTQY
TRBJ1-1 | TRBV13 | ASSLVGQMNTEAF
TRBJ2-3 | TRBV10-3 | AIMAGEADTQY
TRBJ2-1 | TRBV7-9 | ASSFGQPNEQF
TRBJ2-3 | TRBV5-1 | ASSLEGARTDTQY